The sample holds a few counts of the clone carrying this T cell receptor beta chain. There are 15 residues in the CDR3. V was clipped by 4 bases and J by 4 bases; unmatched bases: 7. The germline V gene has CDR1 SGHRS and CDR2 YFSETQ. The record originates from a study of identical twins. TCRdb itself ran the 5' RACE reads through MiXCR, one entry per CDR3 protein. This sample has 430,000 or so distinct CDR3 sequences, with approximately 24% found just once. This sample also appeared in a second study, on T cells expressing NK-cell markers. As that study records: With respect to HCMV, most of the eight sequenced donors were seropositive, and one was seronegative. Certain NKG2C+ T cell clones were expanded, and their HCMV specificity remained unclear.

The source is a woman younger than 30 in good health. V gene TRBV5-1 combines with J gene TRBJ2-5; 10 nucleotides align to TRBD1. The specimen sequenced was CD4+ T cells sorted from blood. The CDR3 here is CASSVTGTGVETQYF. Written as DNA, the CDR3 is TGCGCCAGCAGCGTTACCGGGACAGGGGTAGAGACCCAGTACTTC. The complete variable domain, with remaining parts taken from reference TRBV5-1 and TRBJ2-5, reads KAGVTQTPRYLIKTRGQQVTLSCSPISGHRSVSWYQQTPGQGLQFLFEYFSETQRNKGNFPGRFSGRQFSNSRSEMNVSTLELGDSALYLCASSVTGTGVETQYFGPGTRLLVL.